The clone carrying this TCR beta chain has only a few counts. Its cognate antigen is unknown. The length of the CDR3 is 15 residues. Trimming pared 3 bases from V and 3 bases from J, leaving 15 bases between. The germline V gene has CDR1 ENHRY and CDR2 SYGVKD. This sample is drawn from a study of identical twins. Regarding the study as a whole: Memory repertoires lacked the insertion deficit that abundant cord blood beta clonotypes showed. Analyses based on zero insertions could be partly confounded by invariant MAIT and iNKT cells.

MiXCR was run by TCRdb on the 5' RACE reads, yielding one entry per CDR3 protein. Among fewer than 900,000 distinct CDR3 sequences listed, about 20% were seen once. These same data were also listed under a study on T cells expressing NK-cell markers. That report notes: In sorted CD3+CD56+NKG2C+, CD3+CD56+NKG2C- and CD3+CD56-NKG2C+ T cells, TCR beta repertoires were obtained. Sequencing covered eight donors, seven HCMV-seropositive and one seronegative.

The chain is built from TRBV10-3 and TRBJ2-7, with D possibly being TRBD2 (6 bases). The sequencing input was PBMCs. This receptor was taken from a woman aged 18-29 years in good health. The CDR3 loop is CAISERDGRDYEQYF. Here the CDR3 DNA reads TGTGCCATCAGTGAACGTGACGGGCGGGACTACGAGCAGTACTTC.